This entry concerns a single T cell receptor (beta chain). This sample is drawn from a study of blood T cell repertoires in COVID-19. The assay was immunoSEQ multiplex PCR, and TCRdb's table has in-frame clones only and misses some. The table has around 97,000 clones, around 88% seen once. The sample comprised peripheral blood. The clonotype originates from a human donor in a cohort sampled during active COVID-19.

This CDR3 is CASSLGLGTESSGANVLTF. The CDR3 DNA reads as TGTGCCAGCAGCTTGGGTTTAGGGACAGAGAGCTCTGGGGCCAACGTCCTGACTTTC. The V and J genes are TRBV5-6 and TRBJ2-6, with TRBD1 matching over 7 bases. The J segment lost 0 bases and the V segment lost 0 bases, leaving 9 bases of the junction unmatched. The CDR3 length is 19 residues. CDR1 is SGHDT and CDR2 is YYEEEE in the germline V gene.